This TCR beta chain was identified during a study of control samples from healthy donors and cancer patients. Germline CDR1 is LNHNV and CDR2 is YYDKDF (reference sequence). The CDR3 has 15 amino acids. V lost 0 bases and J 4 bases, leaving 13 bases between the germline ends. Method: immunoSEQ multiplex PCR; TCRdb's copy keeps in-frame clones and lacks some. This sample has about 190,000 clones, with about 90% found just once. The TCR sequence derives from a man aged 25 to 40 in good health. The J gene is TRBJ2-7, the V gene TRBV15; D possibly corresponds to TRBD1 (6 bases). Sequencing used blood. The DNA for the CDR3 is TGTGCCACCAGCAGAGATGGCGGCAGGGGATACGAGCAGTACTTC. Encoded protein: CATSRDGGRGYEQYF.